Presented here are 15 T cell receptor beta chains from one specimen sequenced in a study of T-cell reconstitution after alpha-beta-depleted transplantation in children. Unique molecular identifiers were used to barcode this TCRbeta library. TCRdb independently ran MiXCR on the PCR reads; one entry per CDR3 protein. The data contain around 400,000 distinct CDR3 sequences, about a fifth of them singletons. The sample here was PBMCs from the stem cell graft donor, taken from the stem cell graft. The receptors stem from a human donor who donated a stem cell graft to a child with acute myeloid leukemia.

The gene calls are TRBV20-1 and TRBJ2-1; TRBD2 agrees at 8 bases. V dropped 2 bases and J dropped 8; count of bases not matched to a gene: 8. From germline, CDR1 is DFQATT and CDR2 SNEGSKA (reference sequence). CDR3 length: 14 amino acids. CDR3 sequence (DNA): TGCAGTGCTAGAAGCCAAGCGGGAGTTCATGAGCAGTTCTTC. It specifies CSARSQAGVHEQFF.

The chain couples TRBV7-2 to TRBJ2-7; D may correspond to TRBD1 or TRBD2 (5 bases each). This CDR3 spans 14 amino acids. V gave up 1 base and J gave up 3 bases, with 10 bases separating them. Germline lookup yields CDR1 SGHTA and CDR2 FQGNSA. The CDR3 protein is CASSLGGTFYEQYF. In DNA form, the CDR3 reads TGTGCCAGCAGCTTAGGAGGGACCTTCTACGAGCAGTACTTC.

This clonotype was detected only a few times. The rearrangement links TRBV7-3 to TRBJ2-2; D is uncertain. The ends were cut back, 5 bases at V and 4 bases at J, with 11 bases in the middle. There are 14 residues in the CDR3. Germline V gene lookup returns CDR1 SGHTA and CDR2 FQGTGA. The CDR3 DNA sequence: TGTGCCAGCAGCCCATATTTCAGCACCGGGGAGCTGTTTTTT. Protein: CASSPYFSTGELFF.

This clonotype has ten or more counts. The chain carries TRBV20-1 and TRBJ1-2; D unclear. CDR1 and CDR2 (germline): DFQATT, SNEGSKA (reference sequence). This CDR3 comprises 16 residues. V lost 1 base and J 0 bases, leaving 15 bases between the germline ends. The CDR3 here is CSARGDGVIANYGYTF. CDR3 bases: TGCAGTGCTAGAGGGGATGGGGTGATTGCTAACTATGGCTACACCTTC.

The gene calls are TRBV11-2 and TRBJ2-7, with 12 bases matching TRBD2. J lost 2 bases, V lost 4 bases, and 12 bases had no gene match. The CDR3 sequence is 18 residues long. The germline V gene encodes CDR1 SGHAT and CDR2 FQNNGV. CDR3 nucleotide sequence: TGTGCCAGCAGCTCCCCCGTCGGGCTAGCGGGAGGGGCCTACGAGCAGTACTTC. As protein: CASSSPVGLAGGAYEQYF.

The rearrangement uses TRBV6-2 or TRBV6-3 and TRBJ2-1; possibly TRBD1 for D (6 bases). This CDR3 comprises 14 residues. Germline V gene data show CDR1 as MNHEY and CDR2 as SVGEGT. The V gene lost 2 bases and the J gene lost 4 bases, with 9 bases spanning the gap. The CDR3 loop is CASSYGGQYNEQFF. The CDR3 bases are TGTGCCAGCAGTTACGGCGGACAGTACAATGAGCAGTTCTTC.

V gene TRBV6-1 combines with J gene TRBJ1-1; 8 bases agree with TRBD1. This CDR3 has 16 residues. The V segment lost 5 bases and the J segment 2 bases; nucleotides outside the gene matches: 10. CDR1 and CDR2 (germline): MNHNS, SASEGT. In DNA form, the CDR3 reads TGTGCCAGCAGTCCCGCGACAGGGGAGATAAACACTGAAGCTTTCTTT. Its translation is CASSPATGEINTEAFF.

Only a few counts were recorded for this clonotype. The CDR3 is CASSLYPEYNNQPQHF. CDR3 sequence (DNA): TGTGCCAGCAGTTTATATCCGGAATACAACAATCAGCCCCAGCATTTT. The rearrangement links TRBV28 to TRBJ1-5, with no clear D. The CDR3 covers 16 residues. Germline CDR1 is MDHEN and CDR2 is SYDVKM. The ends were cut back, 1 base at V and 3 bases at J, with 13 bases in the middle.

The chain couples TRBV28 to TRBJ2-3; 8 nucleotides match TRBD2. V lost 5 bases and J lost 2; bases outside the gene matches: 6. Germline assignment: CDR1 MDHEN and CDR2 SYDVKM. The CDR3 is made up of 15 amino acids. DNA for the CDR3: TGTGCCAGCAGTCTTAGCGGGAAGGTCACAGATACGCAGTATTTT. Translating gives CASSLSGKVTDTQYF.

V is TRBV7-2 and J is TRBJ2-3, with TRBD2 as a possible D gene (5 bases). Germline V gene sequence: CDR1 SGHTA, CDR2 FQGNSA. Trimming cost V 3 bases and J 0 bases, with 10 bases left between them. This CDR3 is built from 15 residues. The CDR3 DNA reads TGTGCCAGCAGCTTCGGGATGTATAGCACAGATACGCAGTATTTT. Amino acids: CASSFGMYSTDTQYF.

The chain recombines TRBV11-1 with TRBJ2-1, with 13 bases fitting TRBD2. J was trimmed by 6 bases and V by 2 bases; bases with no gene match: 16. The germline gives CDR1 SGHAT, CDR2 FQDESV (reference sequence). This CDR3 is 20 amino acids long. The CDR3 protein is CASSLRVRTSGSNRPNEQFF. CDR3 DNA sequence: TGTGCCAGCAGCTTACGGGTGAGGACTAGCGGGAGCAATCGCCCCAATGAGCAGTTCTTC.

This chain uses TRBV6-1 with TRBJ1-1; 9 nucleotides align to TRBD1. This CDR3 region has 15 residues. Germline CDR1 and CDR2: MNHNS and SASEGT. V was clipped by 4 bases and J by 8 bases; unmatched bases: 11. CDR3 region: CASSAQTGGRFEAFF. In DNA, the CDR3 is TGTGCCAGCAGTGCCCAGACAGGGGGTAGGTTCGAAGCTTTCTTT.

As DNA, the CDR3 is TGTGCCAGCAGTTCGTCGGGACAGGGTTTCGAGCAGTACTTC. It is translated as CASSSSGQGFEQYF. The chain couples TRBV12-3 or TRBV12-4 to TRBJ2-7, with 9 bases matching TRBD1. Trimming cost V 4 bases and J 6 bases; bases outside gene matches: 7. The CDR3 is 14 residues long.

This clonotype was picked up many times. This chain's CDR3 is CASSYRRDTSYEQYF. CDR3 coding DNA: TGTGCCAGCAGTTATCGCCGGGACACCTCCTACGAGCAGTACTTC. The chain is built from TRBV6-5 and TRBJ2-7, with a weak D call TRBD1 (6 bases). Germline loops: CDR1 MNHEY, CDR2 SVGAGI. This CDR3 has 15 residues. The V and J ends lost 3 bases and 0 bases respectively, with 12 bases between them.

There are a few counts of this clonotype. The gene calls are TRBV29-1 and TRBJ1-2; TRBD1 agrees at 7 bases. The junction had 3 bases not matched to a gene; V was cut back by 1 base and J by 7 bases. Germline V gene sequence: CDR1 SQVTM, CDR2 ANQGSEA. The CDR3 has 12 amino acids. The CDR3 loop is CSVEVPGGGYTF. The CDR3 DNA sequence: TGCAGCGTTGAAGTCCCAGGGGGTGGCTACACCTTC. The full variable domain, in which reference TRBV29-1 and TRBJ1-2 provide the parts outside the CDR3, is SAVISQKPSRDICQRGTSLTIQCQVDSQVTMMFWYRQQPGQSLTLIATANQGSEATYESGFVIDKFPISRPNLTFSTLTVSNMSPEDSSIYLCSVEVPGGGYTFGSGTRLTVV.